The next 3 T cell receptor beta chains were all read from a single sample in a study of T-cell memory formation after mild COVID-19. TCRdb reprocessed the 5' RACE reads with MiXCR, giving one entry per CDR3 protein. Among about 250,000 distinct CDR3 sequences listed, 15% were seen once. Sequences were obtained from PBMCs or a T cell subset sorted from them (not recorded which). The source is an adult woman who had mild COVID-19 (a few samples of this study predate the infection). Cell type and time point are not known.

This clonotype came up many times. The CDR3 loop reads CASSIGGRVHEQYF. In DNA form, the CDR3 reads TGTGCCAGTAGTATTGGCGGCAGGGTCCACGAGCAGTACTTC. The chain joins TRBV19 to TRBJ2-7, with a weak D call TRBD1 (5 bases). CDR1 and CDR2 from the germline V gene are LNHDA and SQIVND (reference sequence). The CDR3 covers 14 residues. V shed 3 bases and J shed 5 bases, with 14 bases lying between them.

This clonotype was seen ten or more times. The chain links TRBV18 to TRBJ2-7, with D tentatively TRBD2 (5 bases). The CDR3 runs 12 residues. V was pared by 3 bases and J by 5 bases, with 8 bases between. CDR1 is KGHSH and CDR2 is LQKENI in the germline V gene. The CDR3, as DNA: TGTGCCAGCTCACCCTCCGGGAACGAGCAGTACTTC. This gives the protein CASSPSGNEQYF.

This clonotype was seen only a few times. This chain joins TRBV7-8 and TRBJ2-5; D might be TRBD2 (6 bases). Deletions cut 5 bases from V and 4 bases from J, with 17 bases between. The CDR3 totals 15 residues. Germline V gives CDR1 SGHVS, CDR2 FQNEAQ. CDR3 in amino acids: CASSRIGTAVETQYF. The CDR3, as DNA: TGTGCCAGCAGCCGAATAGGGACTGCCGTAGAGACCCAGTACTTC.